This TCR beta chain is drawn from a study of cytomegalovirus exposure and HLA in healthy donors. PCR amplification relied on 60 Vbeta primers (plus 13 Jbeta primers). The repertoire was sequenced with immunoSEQ multiplex PCR; TCRdb's copy has only in-frame clones and lacks some. Of 110,000 or so clones in the sample, 77% were seen once. This TCR came from a man between 50 and 59 years old in good health and CMV-seropositive. The sequenced sample consisted of PBMCs.

The CDR3 is CASSLMAGQKNLNYGYTF. The CDR3 DNA reads as TGTGCCAGCAGCCTAATGGCGGGGCAGAAAAACCTTAACTATGGCTACACCTTC. This sequence joins TRBV5-4 and TRBJ1-2, with D maybe TRBD1 (5 bases). Trimming took off 4 bases at V and 1 base at J, with 23 bases between the two ends. The CDR3 has 18 amino acids. The germline V gene has CDR1 SGHNT and CDR2 YYREEE (reference sequence).